One and the same sample provided the 8 T cell receptor beta chains below, sequenced in a study of glioma-infiltrating T cells after dendritic cell vaccination. The time point: after dendritic cell vaccination, including at tumor progression/relapse. Method: immunoSEQ multiplex PCR; TCRdb's copy keeps in-frame clones and lacks some. This sample has 100,000 or so clones, with 80% found just once. The sequencing used blood, collected after dendritic cell vaccination. These receptors were collected from a human donor with glioblastoma.

The chain has TRBV15 and TRBJ2-3; D is unresolved. Trimming left V 3 bases short and J 4 bases short, with 11 bases between. This CDR3 has 14 residues. In germline, CDR1 is LNHNV, CDR2 YYDKDF (reference sequence). The chain's CDR3 is CATSSGQAPDTQYF. CDR3 DNA: TGTGCCACCAGCAGTGGGCAGGCCCCAGATACGCAGTATTTT.

The genes are TRBV28 and TRBJ1-2; no definite D call. There are 15 residues in the CDR3. The ends were cut back, 8 bases at V and 7 bases at J, with 23 bases in the middle. Germline-derived CDR1 and CDR2 are MDHEN and SYDVKM. Written as DNA, the CDR3 is TGTGCCAGCCATTATGAGGGTTTCGGGGTTCGTGGCTACACCTTC. This gives the protein CASHYEGFGVRGYTF.

This chain links TRBV9 with TRBJ1-1; D is perhaps TRBD1 (6 bases). Trimming removed 4 bases from V and 6 bases from J, with 16 bases in between. From germline, CDR1 is SGDLS and CDR2 YYNGEE. This CDR3 spans 14 amino acids. CDR3 in amino acids: CASSPTTGFAEAFF. The CDR3 DNA follows: TGTGCCAGCAGCCCTACCACAGGGTTCGCTGAAGCTTTCTTT. Filled out from reference TRBV9 and TRBJ1-1, the complete variable domain reads DSGVTQTPKHLITATGQRVTLRCSPRSGDLSVYWYQQSLDQGLQFLIQYYNGEERAKGNILERFSAQQFPDLHSELNLSSLELGDSALYFCASSPTTGFAEAFFGQGTRLTVV.

The rearrangement uses TRBV13 and TRBJ2-3; TRBD2 is a possible D gene (6 bases). CDR3 length: 14 amino acids. V was pared by 2 bases and J by 6 bases, with 12 bases between. Germline V CDR1 and CDR2: PRHDT, FYEKMQ (reference sequence). The CDR3 loop reads CASSLTSWVDTQYF. As DNA, the CDR3 is TGTGCCAGCAGCTTAACTAGCTGGGTGGATACGCAGTATTTT.

The chain employs TRBV28 and TRBJ1-4; 7 bases are shared with TRBD1. The CDR3 has 15 residues. Losses at the gene ends were 5 bases for V and 5 bases for J; bases not matched to a gene: 8. CDR1 MDHEN and CDR2 SYDVKM come from the germline V gene. CDR3 sequence reads: CASSGGTAGNEKLFF. DNA for the CDR3: TGTGCCAGCAGTGGGGGGACAGCGGGCAATGAAAAACTGTTTTTT.

This clone was observed a few times. This chain links TRBV6-5 with TRBJ1-5; D unclear. The germline CDR1 and CDR2 sequences are MNHEY and SVGAGI. V was clipped by 8 bases and J by 0 bases, with 14 bases between them. CDR3 length: 15 amino acids. The CDR3 sequence: CASRFRQNSNQPQHF. CDR3 coding DNA: TGTGCCAGCCGATTTCGACAAAATAGCAATCAGCCCCAGCATTTT.

CDR3 DNA: TGTGCCAGCAGTCTCCTCACCCGGGCAGATACGCAGTATTTT. This gives the protein CASSLLTRADTQYF. The J gene is TRBJ2-3, the V gene TRBV6-1, with D unresolved. V was shortened by 5 bases and J by 4 bases, with 13 bases between the two germline ends. The CDR3 totals 14 residues. Germline V gene sequence: CDR1 MNHNS, CDR2 SASEGT.

This clone was counted a single time. The V gene is TRBV12-5, the J gene TRBJ2-1, with 11 positions matching TRBD2. J was trimmed by 5 bases and V by 3 bases; bases with no gene match: 18. The germline CDR1 and CDR2 sequences are LGHNT and FRNRAP. The CDR3 is made up of 20 amino acids. In DNA form, the CDR3 reads TGTGCTAGTGGTTTCCCCTCCCGACTAGCGGGGTCAAGATTAAACAATGAGCAGTTCTTC. This translates into CASGFPSRLAGSRLNNEQFF.